These T cell receptor beta chains were read from a single sample in a study of post-analysis software for immune sequencing data. TCRdb independently ran MiXCR on the PCR reads; one entry per CDR3 protein. This sample has roughly 570,000 distinct CDR3 sequences; around a third occur once, and the top ten carry less than 6%. Sequences were obtained from blood. The receptors stem from a girl aged 2-17 years with multiple sclerosis. The CDR3 runs from the conserved cysteine through the conserved F or W. D genes are given only for firm matches. Some rows have no size entry. The others give once, few or many, or a class for an expanded clone.

clone size	D gene	J gene	V gene	CDR3 protein	CDR3 DNA
few	TRBD2	TRBJ2-1	TRBV6-1	CATTGGPDDEQFF	TGTGCCACAACGGGGGGGCCCGACGATGAGCAGTTCTTC
-	TRBD1	TRBJ1-2	TRBV24-1	CATSDRRGQEDGYTF	TGTGCCACCAGTGACCGCAGGGGGCAGGAAGATGGCTACACCTTC
few	-	TRBJ2-6	TRBV20-1	CSAGGQSSGANVLTF	TGCAGTGCGGGGGGGCAGTCTAGTGGGGCCAACGTCCTGACTTTC
-	-	TRBJ1-1	TRBV6-4	CASSDPGMNTEAFF	TGTGCCAGCAGTGATCCAGGAATGAACACTGAAGCTTTCTTT
-	-	TRBJ1-1	TRBV20-1	CSARDEFEAFF	TGCAGTGCTAGAGATGAGTTTGAAGCTTTCTTT
-	TRBD1	TRBJ2-5	TRBV5-1	CASGGRTGVGETQYF	TGCGCCAGCGGAGGAAGGACAGGGGTCGGGGAGACCCAGTACTTC
-	-	TRBJ1-2	TRBV27	CASSGQGSPNYGYTF	TGTGCCAGCAGTGGCCAGGGGTCACCAAACTATGGCTACACCTTC
-	-	TRBJ2-2	TRBV5-1	CASSLGPGREDTGELFF	TGCGCCAGCAGCTTGGGTCCTGGCAGGGAAGACACCGGGGAGCTGTTTTTT
few	TRBD2	TRBJ2-3	TRBV7-3	CASSLPTAGGSTDTQYF	TGTGCCAGCAGCTTACCAACAGCGGGGGGGAGCACAGATACGCAGTATTTT
-	-	TRBJ1-2	TRBV19	CASSMLQYGYTF	TGTGCCAGTAGTATGCTCCAGTATGGCTACACCTTC
-	TRBD1	TRBJ1-2	TRBV2	CASSGGQPCGYTF	TGTGCCAGCAGTGGGGGACAGCCCTGTGGCTACACCTTC
-	TRBD2	TRBJ2-1	TRBV6-2/TRBV6-3	CASSEPGTKLFF	TGTGCCAGCAGCGAACCCGGGACTAAGTTGTTCTTC
-	TRBD2	TRBJ2-1	TRBV5-1	CASSQRGDPYNEQFF	TGCGCCAGCAGCCAGCGGGGGGACCCCTACAATGAGCAGTTCTTC
once	TRBD2	TRBJ2-3	TRBV12-3/TRBV12-4	CASSLRTSGGPGAQYF	TGTGCCAGCAGCTTAAGGACTAGCGGGGGACCGGGGGCGCAGTATTTT
-	-	TRBJ2-1	TRBV3-1	CASSQAKLGLAVGEQFF	TGTGCCAGCAGCCAGGCAAAACTAGGATTAGCGGTGGGTGAGCAGTTCTTC
-	TRBD1	TRBJ2-1	TRBV9	CASSAADRADRYEQFF	TGTGCCAGCAGCGCCGCGGACAGGGCAGACCGATATGAGCAGTTCTTC
-	-	TRBJ1-2	TRBV12-3/TRBV12-4	CASSLQRYTF	TGTGCCAGCAGTTTACAACGCTACACCTTC
-	-	TRBJ1-6	TRBV5-1	CASSLNGIRNSPLHF	TGCGCCAGCAGCTTGAACGGGATCCGGAATTCACCCCTCCACTTT
-	TRBD1	TRBJ1-1	TRBV20-1	CSARDPDRGEAFF	TGCAGTGCTAGAGATCCGGACAGGGGTGAAGCTTTCTTT
-	-	TRBJ1-1	TRBV14	CASSQDRDVYTEAFF	TGTGCCAGCAGCCAAGACAGAGACGTTTACACTGAAGCTTTCTTT
few	TRBD1	TRBJ2-5	TRBV29-1	CSVERVQDRETQYF	TGCAGCGTTGAACGCGTTCAGGACAGGGAGACCCAGTACTTC
once	-	TRBJ1-5	TRBV20-1	CSAVQGGNQPQHF	TGCAGTGCTGTTCAGGGTGGGAATCAGCCCCAGCATTTT
-	-	TRBJ1-2	TRBV28	CASISTGNYGYTF	TGTGCCAGCATTTCAACAGGGAACTATGGCTACACCTTC
few	-	TRBJ1-1	TRBV24-1	CATSSVNTEAFF	TGTGCCACCAGTTCGGTGAACACTGAAGCTTTCTTT
-	-	TRBJ1-2	TRBV5-1	CASNAGNYGYTF	TGCGCCAGCAACGCAGGGAACTATGGCTACACCTTC
-	-	TRBJ1-2	TRBV6-5	CASSGGRLYTF	TGTGCCAGCTCCGGAGGCAGACTCTACACCTTC
-	-	TRBJ2-3	TRBV2	CASSEAPPRGVASDTQYF	TGTGCCAGCAGTGAAGCGCCCCCGCGTGGGGTGGCCTCAGATACGCAGTATTTT
few	-	TRBJ1-2	TRBV20-1	CSARDPARRGVNYGYTF	TGCAGTGCTAGAGATCCGGCTCGAAGGGGGGTCAACTATGGCTACACCTTC
-	TRBD1	TRBJ1-2	TRBV10-3	CAIRQGASNYGYTF	TGTGCCATCAGGCAGGGGGCCTCTAACTATGGCTACACCTTC
-	TRBD1	TRBJ2-5	TRBV7-3	CASTTGGQETQYF	TGTGCCAGCACCACAGGGGGACAAGAGACCCAGTACTTC
few	-	TRBJ1-2	TRBV7-9	CASSTRQSYGYTF	TGTGCCAGCAGCACCAGACAATCCTATGGCTACACCTTC
-	-	TRBJ2-1	TRBV3-1	CASSHNLAQNEQFF	TGTGCCAGCAGCCACAATCTAGCTCAGAATGAGCAGTTCTTC
few	-	TRBJ1-2	TRBV3-1	CASSPLSVNYGYTF	TGTGCCAGCAGCCCGTTGTCGGTCAACTATGGCTACACCTTC
many	TRBD1	TRBJ2-7	TRBV29-1	CSGTGTGGSYEQYF	TGCAGCGGAACCGGGACAGGGGGGTCCTACGAGCAGTACTTC
-	TRBD2	TRBJ2-1	TRBV10-3	CAILAGEEEQFF	TGTGCCATCCTAGCGGGGGAGGAAGAGCAGTTCTTC
-	-	TRBJ1-2	TRBV12-3/TRBV12-4	CASRRQTEGNYGYTF	TGTGCCAGCAGAAGACAGACCGAAGGAAACTATGGCTACACCTTC
few	-	TRBJ1-1	TRBV9	CASSRLGGPNTEAFF	TGTGCCAGCAGCCGACTCGGGGGCCCTAACACTGAAGCTTTCTTT
-	TRBD1	TRBJ2-2	TRBV29-1	CSVRTGINTGELFF	TGCAGCGTTAGGACAGGGATCAACACCGGGGAGCTGTTTTTT
few	-	TRBJ1-2	TRBV20-1	CSATQRVGNYGYTF	TGCAGTGCCACCCAACGGGTGGGAAACTATGGCTACACCTTC
-	-	TRBJ2-1	TRBV19	CATLLYVQFF	TGTGCCACCCTTTTGTATGTGCAGTTCTTC
-	-	TRBJ2-7	TRBV11-2	CASSLQGLSEQYF	TGTGCCAGCAGCCTTCAGGGTTTGAGCGAGCAGTACTTC
few	-	TRBJ2-3	TRBV11-1	CASNIRDDITDTQYF	TGTGCCAGCAACATCCGGGACGATATTACAGATACGCAGTATTTT
few	-	TRBJ2-7	TRBV18	CASSPIQGGSYEQYF	TGTGCCAGCTCACCCATCCAGGGTGGGTCCTACGAGCAGTACTTC
few	-	TRBJ1-4	TRBV4-1	CASSLQPNEKLFF	TGCGCCAGCAGCTTACAGCCAAATGAAAAACTGTTTTTT
-	-	TRBJ1-2	TRBV19	CASSMGAGYTF	TGTGCCAGTAGTATGGGGGCTGGCTACACCTTC